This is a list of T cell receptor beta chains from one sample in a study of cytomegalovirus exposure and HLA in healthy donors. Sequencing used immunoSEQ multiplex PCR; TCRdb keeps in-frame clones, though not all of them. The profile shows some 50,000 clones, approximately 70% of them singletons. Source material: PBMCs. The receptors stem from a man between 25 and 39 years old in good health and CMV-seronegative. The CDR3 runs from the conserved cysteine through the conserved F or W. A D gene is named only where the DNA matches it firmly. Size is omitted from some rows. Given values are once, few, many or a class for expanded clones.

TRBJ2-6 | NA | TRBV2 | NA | TGTGCCAGCCGACGGGACTCTGGGGCCAACGTCCTGACTTTC | CASRRDSGANVLTF
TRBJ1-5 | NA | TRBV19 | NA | TGTGCCAGTACTACGGACAGATATAGCAATCAGCCCCAGCATTTT | CASTTDRYSNQPQHF
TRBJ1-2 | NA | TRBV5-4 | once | TGTGCCAGCAGCGACGTGCAGGGTTTAGGTGGCTACACCTTC | CASSDVQGLGGYTF
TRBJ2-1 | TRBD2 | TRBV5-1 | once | TGCGCCAGCGCGACTAGCGGGGCTTACAATGAGCAGTTCTTC | CASATSGAYNEQFF
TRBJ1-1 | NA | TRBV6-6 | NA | TGTGCCAGCGGTTCCAGGGGAAGGAACACTGAAGCTTTCTTT | CASGSRGRNTEAFF
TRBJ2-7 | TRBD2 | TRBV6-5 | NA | TGTGCCGTGGGGAGGCCGGGGAGGGACGAGCAGTACTTC | CAVGRPGRDEQYF
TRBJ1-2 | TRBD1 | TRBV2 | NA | TGTGCCAGCGGGGACAGCCGAAAAAACTATGGCTACACCTTC | CASGDSRKNYGYTF
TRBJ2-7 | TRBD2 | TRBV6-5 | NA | TGTGCCAGTCGCGGGAGCGGCTACGAGCAGTACTTC | CASRGSGYEQYF
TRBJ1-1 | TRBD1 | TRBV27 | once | TGTGCCAGCAGTTTATCATGGACAGGGGGCGCGTCCGAGAACACTGAAGCTTTCTTT | CASSLSWTGGASENTEAFF
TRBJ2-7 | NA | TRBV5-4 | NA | TGTGCCAGCAGCTTGGTAGGAGGGCCCTACGAGCAGTACTTC | CASSLVGGPYEQYF
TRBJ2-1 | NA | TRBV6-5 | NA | TGTGCCAGCAGTTACTTGGGCGCAGAAGGTGGATATGAGCAGTTCTTC | CASSYLGAEGGYEQFF
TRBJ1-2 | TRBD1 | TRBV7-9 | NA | TGTGCCAGCCCTGGACCACGAAGGGACAGTGGGGGCCGGGGCTACACCTTC | CASPGPRRDSGGRGYTF
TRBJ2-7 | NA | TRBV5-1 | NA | TGCGCCAGCAGCTTGCGGTTAGGGGATGTCGAGCAGTACTTC | CASSLRLGDVEQYF
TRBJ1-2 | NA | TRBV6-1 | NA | TGTGCCAGCAGTGAAGCCCAGGGAATCAATGGCTACACCTTC | CASSEAQGINGYTF
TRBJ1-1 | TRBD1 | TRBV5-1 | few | TGCGCCAGCAGCGAACGGACAGGCACCACTGAAGCTTTCTTT | CASSERTGTTEAFF
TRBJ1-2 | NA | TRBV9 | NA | TGTGCCAGCAGCGTAGGGGCAGCCTCCCCTATCTATGGCTACACCTTC | CASSVGAASPIYGYTF
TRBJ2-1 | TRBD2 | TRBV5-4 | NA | TGTGCCAGCAGCCCACTCCGGGGGGGAGAGCAGTTCTTC | CASSPLRGGEQFF